This T cell receptor (beta chain) is from a study of blood T cell repertoires in COVID-19. The wider study: Material from acute and convalescent COVID-19 was sourced from the United States, Italy and Spain. PBMCs, B-cell-depleted T cells, or T cells were the source of the cDNA or gDNA that made up the material.

As handled by the study authors: Cell counts per sample came from amplifying reference gene primers. Sequencing used immunoSEQ multiplex PCR; TCRdb keeps in-frame clones, though not all of them. D and trimming were read from the DNA, whereas the V and J calls and clone size are those reported in that table. The table has about 250,000 clones, roughly 80% seen once. Germline lookup yields CDR1 SGHKS and CDR2 YYEKEE (reference sequence). The J segment lost 7 bases and the V segment lost 4 bases, leaving 11 bases of the junction unmatched. The CDR3 loop spans 15 amino acids. The sample consisted of peripheral blood. The V and J genes are TRBV5-5 and TRBJ2-1; 7 bases agree with TRBD1. This receptor was obtained from a man older than 75 with acute or convalescent COVID-19. The CDR3 is CASSVDREQGNEQFF. CDR3 nucleotide sequence: TGTGCCAGCAGCGTAGACAGGGAGCAAGGGAATGAGCAGTTCTTC.